These T cell receptor beta chains were read from a single sample in a study of blood T cell repertoires in COVID-19. Libraries were prepared by immunoSEQ multiplex PCR; TCRdb keeps only in-frame clonotypes and omits some of them. The sample yields about 190,000 clones, about 85% seen once. Source material: peripheral blood. All receptors derive from a man aged 25-45 years with acute or convalescent COVID-19. Both conserved end residues are part of each CDR3. The D gene is left open where the match is weak. The size entry is marked missing in some rows and otherwise reads once, few, many or a size class.

CDR3,DNA,J,D,V,size
CASSTSGGLPGELFF,TGTGCCAGCAGCACATCGGGAGGGTTGCCCGGGGAGCTGTTTTTT,TRBJ2-2,TRBD2,TRBV4-2,.
CASSPEMMGSRGQETQYF,TGTGCCAGCTCACCAGAAATGATGGGCTCGAGGGGGCAGGAGACCCAGTACTTC,TRBJ2-5,TRBD1,TRBV18,.
CASSYSAGLPGGYTF,TGTGCCAGCAGTTACTCTGCAGGCCTACCGGGAGGCTACACCTTC,TRBJ1-2,.,TRBV6-5,.
CASSSPGQTSYSNQPQHF,TGTGCCAGCAGCTCGCCGGGACAGACTTCTTATAGCAATCAGCCCCAGCATTTT,TRBJ1-5,TRBD1,TRBV5-8,.
CASRWTGGNQPQHF,TGTGCCAGTAGATGGACAGGTGGCAATCAGCCCCAGCATTTT,TRBJ1-5,TRBD1,TRBV19,few
CAGTGTFIGNQPQHF,TGTGCCGGAACTGGGACATTCATCGGCAATCAGCCCCAGCATTTT,TRBJ1-5,.,TRBV19,.
CASSYGGLALHF,TGTGCCAGCAGTTACGGGGGGTTAGCCCTCCACTTT,TRBJ1-6,.,TRBV6-5,.
CASCSGRMETQYF,TGTGCCAGCTGTTCAGGGCGTATGGAGACCCAGTACTTC,TRBJ2-5,.,TRBV18,.
CATSDNTGIEAFF,TGTGCCACCAGTGATAACACAGGAATCGAAGCTTTCTTT,TRBJ1-1,.,TRBV24-1,few
CASSQAGALLTDTQYF,TGTGCCAGCAGCCAAGCTGGAGCGCTACTAACGGATACGCAGTATTTT,TRBJ2-3,.,TRBV3-1/TRBV3-2,.
CASSWNRGPLEPQHF,TGCGCCAGCAGCTGGAACAGGGGCCCTCTCGAGCCCCAGCATTTT,TRBJ1-5,TRBD1,TRBV5-1,few